This T cell receptor (beta chain) was observed in a study of T-cell reconstitution after alpha-beta-depleted transplantation in children. The study, taken as a whole, reports: Reportedly, alpha-beta T cells present about two months post-transplant originated from several hundred expanded clones of graft origin. Once a year had passed after transplant, T-cell counts and diversity came mostly from newly produced T cells.

The CDR3 contains 15 residues. The germline V and J ends were trimmed by 2 bases and 7 bases, with 16 bases remaining between them. Per germline, CDR1 SGHRS and CDR2 YFSETQ. Unique molecular identifiers were built into the TCRbeta library. Via MiXCR, TCRdb re-called the PCR reads, giving one row per CDR3 protein. The table includes about a million distinct CDR3 sequences, roughly 29% detected once. A few counts support this clonotype. Its antigen remains unknown. Material: PBMCs, mostly from graft donor cells, obtained 360 days after TCRalphabeta/CD19-depleted stem cell transplant. The V gene is TRBV5-1, the J gene TRBJ2-1; TRBD2 might be the D (7 bases). This clonotype originated in a boy under two years old who had a stem cell transplant for SCID, so the T cells may come from the graft donor. The CDR3 region has the DNA TGCGCCAGCAGCTTAAAGGAGGGGGGGCGGAATGAGCAGTTCTTC. Its protein is CASSLKEGGRNEQFF.